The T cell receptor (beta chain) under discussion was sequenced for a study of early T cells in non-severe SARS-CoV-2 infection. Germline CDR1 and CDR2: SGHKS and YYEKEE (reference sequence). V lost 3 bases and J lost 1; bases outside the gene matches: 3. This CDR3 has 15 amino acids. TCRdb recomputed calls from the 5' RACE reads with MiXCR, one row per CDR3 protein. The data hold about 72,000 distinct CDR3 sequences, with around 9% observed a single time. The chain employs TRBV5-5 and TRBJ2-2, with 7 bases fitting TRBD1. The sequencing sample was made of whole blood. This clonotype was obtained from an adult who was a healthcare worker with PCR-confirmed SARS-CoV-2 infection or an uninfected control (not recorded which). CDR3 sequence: CASSSWDRNTGELFF. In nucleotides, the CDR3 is TGTGCCAGCAGCTCTTGGGACAGGAACACCGGGGAGCTGTTTTTT.